This T cell receptor beta chain was identified in a study of shared clonotypes between healthy human individuals. Some 100 million PBMCs per unsorted sample were used for genomic DNA. CDR1 MDHEN and CDR2 SYDVKM come from the germline V gene. The CDR3 extends over 19 amino acids. V gave up 5 bases and J gave up 2 bases; unmatched junction bases: 15. As originally analysed: Sequence data from immunoSEQ were junction-only and lacked quality scores; consequently, filtering differed. Data came from immunoSEQ multiplex PCR; TCRdb stores just in-frame clones and leaves some out. That table furnishes V, J and clone size, whereas the DNA furnished D and trimming. The sample contains about half a million clones, about 78% of which appear only once.

This rearrangement joins TRBV28 to TRBJ1-4, with 9 positions matching TRBD1. The material sequenced was PBMCs. This receptor was taken from a woman aged 40 to 50 in good health. Some clones in this sample may be carry-over from other donors' samples. The CDR3 bases are TGTGCCAGCAGTCCTTTCCCGGGACAGGGAACTGGGACTAATGAAAAACTGTTTTTT. Its translation: CASSPFPGQGTGTNEKLFF.